This T cell receptor (beta chain) was documented in a study of T cells in Graves' hyperthyroidism and ophthalmopathy. This clonotype has just one count. RNA transcripts served as the template for amplifying TCR beta CDR3 regions. First-round RT-PCR with HTBI primers amplified the TCR CDR3 region. TCRdb used MiXCR to reprocess the multiplex PCR reads, holding one entry per CDR3 protein. The sample has hundreds of thousands of distinct CDR3 sequences; roughly a quarter are singletons. V lost 3 bases to trimming and J lost 3 bases, with 9 bases between them. The CDR3 loop spans 13 amino acids. CDR1 and CDR2 from the germline V gene are SGHAT and FQNNGV.

Sequencing used blood. This chain uses TRBV11-2 with TRBJ2-7, with D unclear. This clonotype was sampled from a woman aged 30 to 39 with Graves' ophthalmopathy. This CDR3 reads CASSFTEFYEQYF. The CDR3 DNA sequence: TGTGCCAGCAGCTTTACAGAGTTCTACGAGCAGTACTTC.